The 3 T cell receptor beta chains presented below share a single source sample, sequenced in a study of blood T cell repertoires in COVID-19. Clones were sequenced by immunoSEQ multiplex PCR, and TCRdb holds only the in-frame ones, with some missing. Among around 62,000 clones, roughly 90% were seen once, and the ten largest hold 3.5% to 4%. The sequencing sample was made of peripheral blood. All receptors derive from a human donor in a cohort sampled during active COVID-19.

CDR3 sequence reads: CASSLPPGELFF. DNA for the CDR3: TGTGCCAGCAGTCTCCCCCCCGGGGAGCTGTTTTTT. J is TRBJ2-2 and V is TRBV7-8, with D unclear. Deletions cut 6 bases from V and 6 bases from J, with 8 bases between. There are 12 residues in the CDR3. Germline V gene sequence: CDR1 SGHVS, CDR2 FQNEAQ.

CDR3 sequence: CASSQEQPSTDTQYF. CDR3 bases: TGTGCCAGCAGCCAAGAACAGCCCTCCACAGATACGCAGTATTTT. This chain joins TRBV4-2 and TRBJ2-3; D not certain. The CDR3 contains 15 residues. V was clipped by 0 bases and J by 2 bases, with 9 bases between them. Germline loops: CDR1 LGHNA, CDR2 YNFKEQ.

This sequence joins TRBV9 and TRBJ1-1; the match to TRBD1 covers 7 bases. This CDR3 is 16 amino acids long. The V segment lost 0 bases and the J segment 5 bases; nucleotides outside the gene matches: 10. CDR1 and CDR2 (germline): SGDLS, YYNGEE. The CDR3 protein is CASSVGEGARGTEAFF. CDR3 DNA: TGTGCCAGCAGCGTAGGAGAGGGGGCGCGTGGAACTGAAGCTTTCTTT.